The clone carrying this T cell receptor (beta chain) has a handful of counts. This entry comes from a study of preoperative IRX-2 immunotherapy in early breast cancer. The treatment is: preoperative locoregional IRX-2 cytokine immunotherapy. Patients received preoperative, locoregional IRX-2 cytokine immunotherapy in a phase Ib study. Measured with immunoSEQ multiplex PCR; TCRdb has only the in-frame clones, and not every one. The sample yields some 3,100 clones, 78% seen once. Germline values: CDR1 SGHNT, CDR2 YENEEA. After removal of 5 bases from V and 5 bases from J, the junction contained 7 bases not matched to a gene. This CDR3 has 16 amino acids.

The chain couples TRBV11-3 to TRBJ2-3, with 13 bases that match TRBD2. The clonotype was recovered from a human donor with breast cancer. The sample in question was tumor tissue, obtained after IRX-2 immunotherapy. CDR3 DNA: TGTGCCAGCAGCCTGGAACTAGCGGGAGGGCGAGATACGCAGTATTTT. This encodes CASSLELAGGRDTQYF.